The entry below gives a single T cell receptor beta chain sequence along with its context. Its antigen is undetermined. This entry belongs to a study of T cell responses to AZD1222 COVID-19 vaccine. Study-wide context: Pooling of second doses given at about 4 or about 12 weeks was done.

Some clones are missing from TCRdb's copy, which holds only in-frame ones; the method was immunoSEQ multiplex PCR. Among 110,000 to 150,000 clones listed, around nine tenths were seen once. Findings and limits, study-wide: Seropositive AZD1222 recipients at baseline numbered only five or six. Among vaccine-associated CD4 TCRs, coverage spanned spike, with dominance at 160-218 and 743-854. After two AZD1222 doses, spike-specific TCR breadth and depth rose versus day 0.

The CDR3 spans 14 residues. The germline CDR1 and CDR2 sequences are SGHDN and FVKESK. V gave up 5 bases and J gave up 2 bases, with 12 bases separating them. The sequencing here drew on peripheral blood, taken on day 0 of AZD1222 vaccination. The origin of this receptor is an adult in good health. The gene calls are TRBV14 and TRBJ2-5, with TRBD1 as a possible D gene (5 bases). The CDR3 region has the DNA TGTGCCAGCAGCGGGCGACAGTGGCAAGAGACCCAGTACTTC. Protein sequence: CASSGRQWQETQYF.